These 2 T cell receptor beta chains were sequenced from one sample in a study of Graves' ophthalmopathy and Graves' hyperthyroidism. The study amplified TCR beta CDR3 regions using RNA transcripts. The first-round RT-PCR employed HTBI primers together with the Qiagen OneStep RT-PCR kit. A multiplex PCR was then performed as the second round. TCRdb processed the multiplex PCR reads anew with MiXCR; each CDR3 protein has one entry. Among hundreds of thousands of distinct CDR3 sequences listed, around an eighth were seen once. Sequenced material: blood. These receptors all stem from a woman aged 25 to 45 with Graves' ophthalmopathy.

In its sample, this clonotype was seen many times. The rearrangement links TRBV27 to TRBJ1-2; 7 bases match TRBD1. The CDR3 consists of 12 residues. From germline, CDR1 is MNHEY and CDR2 SMNVEV (reference sequence). V shed 5 bases and J 11 bases; nucleotides not matched to a gene: 8. CDR3 region: CASSTTTGQYTF. DNA of the CDR3: TGTGCCAGCAGTACGACGACAGGGCAATACACCTTC.

To note about this clonotype: A much larger clonotype is one base distant, so this may be a read error. The rearrangement links TRBV6-4 to TRBJ2-7; possibly TRBD1 or TRBD2 for D (5 bases each). Looked up from germline, CDR1 is MRHNA and CDR2 is SNTAGT. This CDR3 is 14 amino acids long. The CDR3 bases are TGTGCCAGCAGTCGGAAAGGGGATGTTAGGGAGCACTACTTC. It translates to CASSRKGDVREHYF.